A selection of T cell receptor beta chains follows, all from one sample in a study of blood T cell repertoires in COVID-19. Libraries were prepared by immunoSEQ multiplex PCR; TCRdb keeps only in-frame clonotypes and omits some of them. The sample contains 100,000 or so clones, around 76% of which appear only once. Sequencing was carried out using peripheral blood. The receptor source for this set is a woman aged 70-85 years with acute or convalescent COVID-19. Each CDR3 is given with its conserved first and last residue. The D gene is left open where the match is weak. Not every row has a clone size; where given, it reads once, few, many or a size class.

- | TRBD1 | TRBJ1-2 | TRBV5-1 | TGCGCCAGCAGCCCCGACAGGGGAGAGGGCTACACCTTC | CASSPDRGEGYTF
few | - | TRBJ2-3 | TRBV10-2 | TGCGCCAGCAATGAACCCGGAGGTACGCAGTATTTT | CASNEPGGTQYF
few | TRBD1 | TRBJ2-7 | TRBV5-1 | TGCGCCAGCAGCTTGGGGGGACAGGGATACGAGCAGTACTTC | CASSLGGQGYEQYF
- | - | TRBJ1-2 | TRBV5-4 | TGTGCCAGCAGCTTGGGCAGGGGAAGGGACTATGGCTACACCTTC | CASSLGRGRDYGYTF
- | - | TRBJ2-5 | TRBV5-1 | TGCGCCAGCAGCTCCTACGGGACTGGGGAGACCCAGTACTTC | CASSSYGTGETQYF
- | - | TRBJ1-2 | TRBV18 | TGTGCCAGCTCACCATCCCCGGACAGTGCTTATGGCTACACCTTC | CASSPSPDSAYGYTF
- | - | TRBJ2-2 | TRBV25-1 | TGTGCCAGCAGTGCACAAGTCCTGGGAGGTCGGCCGGGTTTGCTGTTTTTT | CASSAQVLGGRPGLLFF
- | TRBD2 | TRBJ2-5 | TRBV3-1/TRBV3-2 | TGTGCCAGCAGCCGCGGGACTAGCTCTGGGGAGACCCAGTACTTC | CASSRGTSSGETQYF
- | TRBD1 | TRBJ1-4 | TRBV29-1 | TGCAGCGTTGCGAACACCGGGACAGGATTTAAAAAACTGTTTTTT | CSVANTGTGFKKLFF
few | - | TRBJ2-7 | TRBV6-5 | TGTGCCATAGCGGCTGGGAGCTCCTACGAGCAGTACTTC | CAIAAGSSYEQYF
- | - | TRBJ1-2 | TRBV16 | TGTGCCAGCAGCCTCGACAGGCTTTCTAACTATGGCTACACCTTC | CASSLDRLSNYGYTF
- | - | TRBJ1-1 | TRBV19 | TGTGCCAGTAGTATGGGTGGGGCGAACACTGAAGCTTTCTTT | CASSMGGANTEAFF
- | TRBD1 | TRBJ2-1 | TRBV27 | TGTGCCAGCAGGATGGGACAGATCTACAATGAGCAGTTCTTC | CASRMGQIYNEQFF
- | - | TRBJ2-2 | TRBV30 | TGTGCCTGGATATACGGGGGGAACACCGGGGAGCTGTTTTTT | CAWIYGGNTGELFF
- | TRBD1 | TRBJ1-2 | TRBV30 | TGTGCCTGGAGTTCTCCCGGGACAGGGTTCGATTTTTATGGCTACACCTTC | CAWSSPGTGFDFYGYTF
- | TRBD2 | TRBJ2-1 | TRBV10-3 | TGTGCCATCAGCGCCCTGGAGCGGGGGGCGGGGTACAATGAGCAGTTCTTC | CAISALERGAGYNEQFF
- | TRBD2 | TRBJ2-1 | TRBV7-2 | TGTGCCAGCAGCTCATCAGCGGGGACGGCCTGGCTCTTC | CASSSSAGTAWLF
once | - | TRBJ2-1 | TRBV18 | TGTGCCAGCTCACCAGGGAGTAGAAACAATGAGCAGTTCTTC | CASSPGSRNNEQFF
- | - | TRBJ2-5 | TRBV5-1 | TGCGCCAGCAGCTTGGGACTAGGAATGCGGGAGACCCAGTACTTC | CASSLGLGMRETQYF
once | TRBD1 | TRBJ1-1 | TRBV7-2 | TGTGCCAGCAACAACGACAGGGGGGGGACTGAAGCTTTCTTT | CASNNDRGGTEAFF
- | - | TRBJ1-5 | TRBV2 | TGTGCCAGCAGTGTAGAGGCTGGTTACAATCAGCCCCAGCATTTT | CASSVEAGYNQPQHF
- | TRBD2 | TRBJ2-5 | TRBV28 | TGTGCCAGCAGTGGTGCGGGGGGCACTGAGACCCAGTACTTC | CASSGAGGTETQYF
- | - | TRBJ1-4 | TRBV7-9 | TGTGCCAGCAGCTTCGCAGGGGCGGGTGAAAAACTGTTTTTT | CASSFAGAGEKLFF
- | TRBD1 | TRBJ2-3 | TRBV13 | TGTGCCAGCAGCTCTAGACAGGGTGGAGATACGCAGTATTTT | CASSSRQGGDTQYF
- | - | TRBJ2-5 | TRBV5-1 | TGCGCCAGCAGTTTCACTGTGTACCAAGAGACCCAGTACTTC | CASSFTVYQETQYF
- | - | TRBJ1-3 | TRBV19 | TGTGCCAGTAGTATCAGCTCTGGAAACACCATATATTTT | CASSISSGNTIYF
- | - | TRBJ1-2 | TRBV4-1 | TGCGCCAGCAGCCAAGATCAGTCACAAAACTATGGCTACACCTTC | CASSQDQSQNYGYTF